Below, one T cell receptor beta chain is given with its context. The source of the sample is a study of blood T cell repertoires in COVID-19. Assay used: immunoSEQ multiplex PCR; TCRdb lists only in-frame clones, some missing. The data contain roughly 140,000 clones, more than 65% of them seen just once; the ten biggest clones take up 4% to 4.5%. Germline V CDR1 and CDR2: MGHRA, YSYEKL. Trimming left V 1 base short and J 1 base short, with 14 bases between. The CDR3 runs to 16 residues. This chain links TRBV4-1 with TRBJ2-7; TRBD2 is a possible D gene (6 bases). The receptor was isolated from a man aged 55 to 69 with acute or convalescent COVID-19. The sequenced sample was peripheral blood. This chain's CDR3 is CASSQGGTGLSYEQYF. The CDR3, as DNA: TGCGCCAGCAGCCAAGGAGGGACGGGACTTTCCTACGAGCAGTACTTC.